This entry lists 16 T cell receptor beta chains sequenced from one sample in a study of T cell responses to AZD1222 COVID-19 vaccine. Here immunoSEQ multiplex PCR was the method, and the copy in TCRdb shows in-frame clones only, minus some. Of roughly 100,000 clones detected, 82% appear once; the ten largest clones hold about 5%. The sample here was peripheral blood, taken on day 0 of AZD1222 vaccination. All receptors derive from an adult in good health.

This chain connects TRBV13 to TRBJ2-7; the D gene is possibly TRBD1 (6 bases). The V gene's germline CDR1 is PRHDT and CDR2 FYEKMQ (reference sequence). V dropped 6 bases and J dropped 2 bases, with 11 bases sitting between them. The CDR3 runs to 13 residues. The CDR3 here is CASSRGGTYEQYF. The CDR3 region has the DNA TGTGCCAGCAGTAGAGGGGGAACCTACGAGCAGTACTTC.

The rearrangement uses TRBV10-3 and TRBJ2-1; D is unresolved. V lost 1 base, J lost 10 bases, and 8 bases lay in between. Germline CDR1 and CDR2: ENHRY and SYGVKD. The CDR3 has 12 residues. The CDR3 DNA sequence: TGTGCCATCAGTGAGTATGAGGCGGAGCAGTTCTTC. As protein: CAISEYEAEQFF.

This chain links TRBV19 with TRBJ2-3, with a tentative D call TRBD2 (5 bases). V lost 5 bases and J 4 bases, leaving 10 bases between the germline ends. This CDR3 comprises 13 residues. Germline CDR1 and CDR2: LNHDA and SQIVND (reference sequence). The chain's CDR3 is CASSGGYPDTQYF. CDR3 bases: TGTGCCAGTAGTGGAGGTTACCCAGATACGCAGTATTTT.

The CDR3 loop is CASSFSAGANEQFF. The CDR3 DNA sequence: TGTGCCAGCAGCTTCTCAGCGGGGGCGAATGAGCAGTTCTTC. The chain carries TRBV9 and TRBJ2-1; 8 nucleotides align to TRBD2. The CDR3 is made up of 14 amino acids. V gave up 4 bases and J gave up 7 bases; unmatched junction bases: 7. The germline V gene has CDR1 SGDLS and CDR2 YYNGEE.

The V and J genes are TRBV11-2 and TRBJ2-7; D not resolved. CDR3 size: 13 residues. Germline assignment: CDR1 SGHAT and CDR2 FQNNGV. V shed 4 bases and J shed 0 bases, with 7 bases lying between them. CDR3 DNA sequence: TGTGCCAGCAGCTCAGAAGACTCCTACGAGCAGTACTTC. This encodes CASSSEDSYEQYF.

The chain employs TRBV7-2 and TRBJ1-4; 7 bases align to TRBD1. In germline, CDR1 is SGHTA, CDR2 FQGNSA. Trimming took 4 bases from V and 5 from J; bases not matched to a gene: 7. This CDR3 comprises 15 residues. The CDR3, as DNA: TGTGCCAGCAGCTCGTACAGGGGTTCGAATGAAAAACTGTTTTTT. It encodes CASSSYRGSNEKLFF.

The chain carries TRBV27 and TRBJ1-1; 7 nucleotides agree with TRBD1. This CDR3 comprises 12 residues. Germline lookup yields CDR1 MNHEY and CDR2 SMNVEV (reference sequence). J was trimmed by 7 bases and V by 6 bases; bases with no gene match: 5. The CDR3 protein is CASRTGFGEAFF. CDR3 DNA sequence: TGTGCCAGCAGGACAGGGTTTGGTGAAGCTTTCTTT.

This clone was seen only a few times. V usage is TRBV5-1 and J usage is TRBJ1-1, with D perhaps TRBD1 (5 bases). The CDR3 spans 13 residues. Between the trimmed V and J ends, which lost 4 bases and 4 bases, there was a span of 11 bases. Per the germline V gene, CDR1 is SGHRS and CDR2 is YFSETQ. The CDR3 DNA reads TGCGCCAGCAGCGCCAGGGTTAGCACTGAAGCTTTCTTT. It yields the protein CASSARVSTEAFF. Supplemented by reference TRBV5-1 and TRBJ1-1, the full variable domain reads KAGVTQTPRYLIKTRGQQVTLSCSPISGHRSVSWYQQTPGQGLQFLFEYFSETQRNKGNFPGRFSGRQFSNSRSEMNVSTLELGDSALYLCASSARVSTEAFFGQGTRLTVV.

The rearrangement uses TRBV7-2 and TRBJ2-2, with D unclear. The germline CDR1 and CDR2 sequences are SGHTA and FQGNSA. Trimming took 2 bases from V and 0 from J, leaving 4 bases between them. The CDR3 consists of 14 residues. As DNA, the CDR3 is TGTGCCAGCAGCTTACAGCCGAACACCGGGGAGCTGTTTTTT. Amino acids: CASSLQPNTGELFF.

The sample holds many counts of this clone. CDR3 region: CASSETTGSGANVLTF. The DNA for the CDR3 is TGTGCCAGCAGTGAAACTACAGGGTCTGGGGCCAACGTCCTGACTTTC. This chain links TRBV6-1 with TRBJ2-6; TRBD1 might be the D (6 bases). Trimming cost V 2 bases and J 1 base, with 9 bases left between them. Looked up from germline, CDR1 is MNHNS and CDR2 is SASEGT. The CDR3 extends over 16 amino acids.

In its sample, this clone was seen once. This rearrangement joins TRBV6-5 to TRBJ2-7; TRBD1 matches at 10 bases. Trimming removed 4 bases from V and 7 bases from J; junction bases left unmatched: 10. The V gene's germline CDR1 is MNHEY and CDR2 SVGAGI. This CDR3 spans 15 amino acids. CDR3 sequence (DNA): TGTGCCAGCAGTTCTCCCTGGACAGGGGGGAGGGAGCAGTACTTC. Encoded protein: CASSSPWTGGREQYF.

The chain employs TRBV23-1 and TRBJ1-1; D gene ambiguous. TRBV23-1 falls under the ORF class, with uncertain function. V was clipped by 6 bases and J by 5 bases, with 7 bases between them. The CDR3 runs to 11 residues. The CDR3, as DNA: TGCGCCAGCAGGGTAGGGACTGAAGCTTTCTTT. Translating it yields CASRVGTEAFF.

The chain uses TRBV19 and TRBJ2-7, with D possibly matching TRBD1 (5 bases). Germline V gives CDR1 LNHDA, CDR2 SQIVND (reference sequence). The CDR3 contains 13 residues. The V end was cut by 3 bases, the J end by 6 bases, with 12 bases between. The CDR3 region is CASSIKQVGEQYF. For the CDR3, the DNA is TGTGCCAGTAGTATTAAACAGGTCGGCGAGCAGTACTTC.

This chain links TRBV28 with TRBJ1-1, with D possibly TRBD1 on 6 matching bases. The CDR3 covers 14 residues. V dropped 6 bases and J dropped 6 bases, with 17 bases sitting between them. Germline CDR1 is MDHEN and CDR2 is SYDVKM. CDR3 sequence: CASSIRGRGPEAFF. CDR3 DNA sequence: TGTGCCAGCAGCATACGGGGGCGGGGTCCTGAAGCTTTCTTT.

This clone was seen only a few times. This chain uses TRBV15 with TRBJ2-7, with TRBD2 identical over 14 bases. From germline, CDR1 is LNHNV and CDR2 YYDKDF (reference sequence). V lost 0 bases to trimming and J lost 7 bases; unmatched junction nucleotides: 8. The CDR3 runs 17 residues. CDR3 nucleotides: TGTGCCACCAGCAGAGAACTGGGACTAGCGGGGGAAGGGGAGCAGTACTTC. As protein: CATSRELGLAGEGEQYF.

The genes are TRBV27 and TRBJ2-7, with D possibly being TRBD2 (7 bases). V lost 2 bases, J lost 4 bases, and 15 bases lay in between. The CDR3 runs to 15 residues. Germline V gives CDR1 MNHEY, CDR2 SMNVEV (reference sequence). Written as DNA, the CDR3 is TGTGCCAGCAGTTTAAGGTCGGGGGGCTGGTACGAGCAGTACTTC. Its protein is CASSLRSGGWYEQYF.